Listed below are T cell receptor beta chains from one sample, sequenced in a study of blood T cell repertoires in COVID-19. Data came from immunoSEQ multiplex PCR; TCRdb stores just in-frame clones and leaves some out. There are about 260,000 clones in the sample; about 85% occur only once, and about 14% lies in the top ten. Sequencing was done on a sample of peripheral blood. The receptors were gathered from a human donor in a cohort sampled during active COVID-19. Each CDR3 is given with its conserved first and last residue. A D gene is named only where the DNA matches it firmly. The listing skips clone size in some rows; elsewhere it reads once, few, many or a size class.

v_call	cdr3_length	j_call	d_call	clone_size	cdr3_nt	cdr3_aa
TRBV4-2	17	TRBJ2-1	NA	NA	TGTGCCAGCAGCCAAGATACCCTAGGGAGTTGGTACAATGAGCAGTTCTTC	CASSQDTLGSWYNEQFF
TRBV28	12	TRBJ1-2	TRBD1	once	TGTGCCAGCAGTTGGGACAGGTACGGCTACACCTTC	CASSWDRYGYTF
TRBV9	16	TRBJ2-2	NA	NA	TGTGCCAGCAGCCCTATCAGCGCCGCGAACACCGGGGAGCTGTTTTTT	CASSPISAANTGELFF
TRBV2	17	TRBJ1-1	NA	NA	TGTGCCAGCAGCCATCTCGTCGAAGGTGAGGGGAACACTGAAGCTTTCTTT	CASSHLVEGEGNTEAFF
TRBV30	19	TRBJ2-4	NA	NA	TGTGCCTGGAGTTGGGGGGTCGGACGAAGGGTAATGGCCAAAAACATTCAGTACTTC	CAWSWGVGRRVMAKNIQYF
TRBV19	16	TRBJ2-3	TRBD2	once	TGTGCCAGTAGTAGGGGGTGGGTAGCGGGCGCAGATACGCAGTATTTT	CASSRGWVAGADTQYF
TRBV5-1	14	TRBJ2-2	TRBD1	NA	TGCGCCAGCAGCCCGACAGGGCGGATCGGGGAGCTGTTTTTT	CASSPTGRIGELFF
TRBV15	15	TRBJ1-1	TRBD1	NA	TGTGCCACCAGCAGAAAGACAGGGTTGGGAACTGAAGCTTTCTTT	CATSRKTGLGTEAFF
TRBV3-1/TRBV3-2	13	TRBJ2-1	TRBD2	once	TGTGCCAGCGGGTCTAGCGGGAGCAATGAGCAGTTCTTC	CASGSSGSNEQFF
TRBV5-6	15	TRBJ2-1	NA	few	TGTGCCAGCAGCCGAAGGCGGGTAAATTACAATGAGCAGTTCTTC	CASSRRRVNYNEQFF
TRBV6-6	15	TRBJ1-2	NA	NA	TGTGCCAGCAGTCAGCGGGGGGGGACTAACTATGGCTACACCTTC	CASSQRGGTNYGYTF
TRBV18	13	TRBJ1-1	NA	NA	TGTGCCAGCTCACCTCCGGTGTTGACTGAAGCTTTCTTT	CASSPPVLTEAFF
TRBV5-1	16	TRBJ2-5	TRBD2	NA	TGCGCCAGCAGCCCGGGAACTAGCGGGGGGGGAGAGACCCAGTACTTC	CASSPGTSGGGETQYF
TRBV6-2/TRBV6-3	13	TRBJ1-2	NA	NA	TGTGCCAGCAGTTACCAAGGGGACTATGGCTACACCTTC	CASSYQGDYGYTF
TRBV11-2	14	TRBJ2-7	TRBD2	NA	TGTGCCAGCAGCTGGGGGACTAGCGCCTACGAGCAGTACTTC	CASSWGTSAYEQYF